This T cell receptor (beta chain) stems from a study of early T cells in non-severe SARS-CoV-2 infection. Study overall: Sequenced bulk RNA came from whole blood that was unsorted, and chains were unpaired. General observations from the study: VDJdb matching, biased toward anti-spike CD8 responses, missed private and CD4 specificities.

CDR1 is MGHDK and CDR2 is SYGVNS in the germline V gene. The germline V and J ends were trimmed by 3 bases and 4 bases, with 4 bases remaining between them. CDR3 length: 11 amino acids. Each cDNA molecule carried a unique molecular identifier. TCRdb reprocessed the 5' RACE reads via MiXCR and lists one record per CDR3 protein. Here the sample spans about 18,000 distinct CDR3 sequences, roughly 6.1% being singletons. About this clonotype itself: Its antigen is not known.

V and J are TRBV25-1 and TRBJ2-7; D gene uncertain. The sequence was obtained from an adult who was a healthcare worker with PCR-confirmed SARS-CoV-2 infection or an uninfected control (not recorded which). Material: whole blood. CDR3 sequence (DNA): TGTGCCAGCAGTGAGATTTACGAGCAGTACTTC. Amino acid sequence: CASSEIYEQYF.